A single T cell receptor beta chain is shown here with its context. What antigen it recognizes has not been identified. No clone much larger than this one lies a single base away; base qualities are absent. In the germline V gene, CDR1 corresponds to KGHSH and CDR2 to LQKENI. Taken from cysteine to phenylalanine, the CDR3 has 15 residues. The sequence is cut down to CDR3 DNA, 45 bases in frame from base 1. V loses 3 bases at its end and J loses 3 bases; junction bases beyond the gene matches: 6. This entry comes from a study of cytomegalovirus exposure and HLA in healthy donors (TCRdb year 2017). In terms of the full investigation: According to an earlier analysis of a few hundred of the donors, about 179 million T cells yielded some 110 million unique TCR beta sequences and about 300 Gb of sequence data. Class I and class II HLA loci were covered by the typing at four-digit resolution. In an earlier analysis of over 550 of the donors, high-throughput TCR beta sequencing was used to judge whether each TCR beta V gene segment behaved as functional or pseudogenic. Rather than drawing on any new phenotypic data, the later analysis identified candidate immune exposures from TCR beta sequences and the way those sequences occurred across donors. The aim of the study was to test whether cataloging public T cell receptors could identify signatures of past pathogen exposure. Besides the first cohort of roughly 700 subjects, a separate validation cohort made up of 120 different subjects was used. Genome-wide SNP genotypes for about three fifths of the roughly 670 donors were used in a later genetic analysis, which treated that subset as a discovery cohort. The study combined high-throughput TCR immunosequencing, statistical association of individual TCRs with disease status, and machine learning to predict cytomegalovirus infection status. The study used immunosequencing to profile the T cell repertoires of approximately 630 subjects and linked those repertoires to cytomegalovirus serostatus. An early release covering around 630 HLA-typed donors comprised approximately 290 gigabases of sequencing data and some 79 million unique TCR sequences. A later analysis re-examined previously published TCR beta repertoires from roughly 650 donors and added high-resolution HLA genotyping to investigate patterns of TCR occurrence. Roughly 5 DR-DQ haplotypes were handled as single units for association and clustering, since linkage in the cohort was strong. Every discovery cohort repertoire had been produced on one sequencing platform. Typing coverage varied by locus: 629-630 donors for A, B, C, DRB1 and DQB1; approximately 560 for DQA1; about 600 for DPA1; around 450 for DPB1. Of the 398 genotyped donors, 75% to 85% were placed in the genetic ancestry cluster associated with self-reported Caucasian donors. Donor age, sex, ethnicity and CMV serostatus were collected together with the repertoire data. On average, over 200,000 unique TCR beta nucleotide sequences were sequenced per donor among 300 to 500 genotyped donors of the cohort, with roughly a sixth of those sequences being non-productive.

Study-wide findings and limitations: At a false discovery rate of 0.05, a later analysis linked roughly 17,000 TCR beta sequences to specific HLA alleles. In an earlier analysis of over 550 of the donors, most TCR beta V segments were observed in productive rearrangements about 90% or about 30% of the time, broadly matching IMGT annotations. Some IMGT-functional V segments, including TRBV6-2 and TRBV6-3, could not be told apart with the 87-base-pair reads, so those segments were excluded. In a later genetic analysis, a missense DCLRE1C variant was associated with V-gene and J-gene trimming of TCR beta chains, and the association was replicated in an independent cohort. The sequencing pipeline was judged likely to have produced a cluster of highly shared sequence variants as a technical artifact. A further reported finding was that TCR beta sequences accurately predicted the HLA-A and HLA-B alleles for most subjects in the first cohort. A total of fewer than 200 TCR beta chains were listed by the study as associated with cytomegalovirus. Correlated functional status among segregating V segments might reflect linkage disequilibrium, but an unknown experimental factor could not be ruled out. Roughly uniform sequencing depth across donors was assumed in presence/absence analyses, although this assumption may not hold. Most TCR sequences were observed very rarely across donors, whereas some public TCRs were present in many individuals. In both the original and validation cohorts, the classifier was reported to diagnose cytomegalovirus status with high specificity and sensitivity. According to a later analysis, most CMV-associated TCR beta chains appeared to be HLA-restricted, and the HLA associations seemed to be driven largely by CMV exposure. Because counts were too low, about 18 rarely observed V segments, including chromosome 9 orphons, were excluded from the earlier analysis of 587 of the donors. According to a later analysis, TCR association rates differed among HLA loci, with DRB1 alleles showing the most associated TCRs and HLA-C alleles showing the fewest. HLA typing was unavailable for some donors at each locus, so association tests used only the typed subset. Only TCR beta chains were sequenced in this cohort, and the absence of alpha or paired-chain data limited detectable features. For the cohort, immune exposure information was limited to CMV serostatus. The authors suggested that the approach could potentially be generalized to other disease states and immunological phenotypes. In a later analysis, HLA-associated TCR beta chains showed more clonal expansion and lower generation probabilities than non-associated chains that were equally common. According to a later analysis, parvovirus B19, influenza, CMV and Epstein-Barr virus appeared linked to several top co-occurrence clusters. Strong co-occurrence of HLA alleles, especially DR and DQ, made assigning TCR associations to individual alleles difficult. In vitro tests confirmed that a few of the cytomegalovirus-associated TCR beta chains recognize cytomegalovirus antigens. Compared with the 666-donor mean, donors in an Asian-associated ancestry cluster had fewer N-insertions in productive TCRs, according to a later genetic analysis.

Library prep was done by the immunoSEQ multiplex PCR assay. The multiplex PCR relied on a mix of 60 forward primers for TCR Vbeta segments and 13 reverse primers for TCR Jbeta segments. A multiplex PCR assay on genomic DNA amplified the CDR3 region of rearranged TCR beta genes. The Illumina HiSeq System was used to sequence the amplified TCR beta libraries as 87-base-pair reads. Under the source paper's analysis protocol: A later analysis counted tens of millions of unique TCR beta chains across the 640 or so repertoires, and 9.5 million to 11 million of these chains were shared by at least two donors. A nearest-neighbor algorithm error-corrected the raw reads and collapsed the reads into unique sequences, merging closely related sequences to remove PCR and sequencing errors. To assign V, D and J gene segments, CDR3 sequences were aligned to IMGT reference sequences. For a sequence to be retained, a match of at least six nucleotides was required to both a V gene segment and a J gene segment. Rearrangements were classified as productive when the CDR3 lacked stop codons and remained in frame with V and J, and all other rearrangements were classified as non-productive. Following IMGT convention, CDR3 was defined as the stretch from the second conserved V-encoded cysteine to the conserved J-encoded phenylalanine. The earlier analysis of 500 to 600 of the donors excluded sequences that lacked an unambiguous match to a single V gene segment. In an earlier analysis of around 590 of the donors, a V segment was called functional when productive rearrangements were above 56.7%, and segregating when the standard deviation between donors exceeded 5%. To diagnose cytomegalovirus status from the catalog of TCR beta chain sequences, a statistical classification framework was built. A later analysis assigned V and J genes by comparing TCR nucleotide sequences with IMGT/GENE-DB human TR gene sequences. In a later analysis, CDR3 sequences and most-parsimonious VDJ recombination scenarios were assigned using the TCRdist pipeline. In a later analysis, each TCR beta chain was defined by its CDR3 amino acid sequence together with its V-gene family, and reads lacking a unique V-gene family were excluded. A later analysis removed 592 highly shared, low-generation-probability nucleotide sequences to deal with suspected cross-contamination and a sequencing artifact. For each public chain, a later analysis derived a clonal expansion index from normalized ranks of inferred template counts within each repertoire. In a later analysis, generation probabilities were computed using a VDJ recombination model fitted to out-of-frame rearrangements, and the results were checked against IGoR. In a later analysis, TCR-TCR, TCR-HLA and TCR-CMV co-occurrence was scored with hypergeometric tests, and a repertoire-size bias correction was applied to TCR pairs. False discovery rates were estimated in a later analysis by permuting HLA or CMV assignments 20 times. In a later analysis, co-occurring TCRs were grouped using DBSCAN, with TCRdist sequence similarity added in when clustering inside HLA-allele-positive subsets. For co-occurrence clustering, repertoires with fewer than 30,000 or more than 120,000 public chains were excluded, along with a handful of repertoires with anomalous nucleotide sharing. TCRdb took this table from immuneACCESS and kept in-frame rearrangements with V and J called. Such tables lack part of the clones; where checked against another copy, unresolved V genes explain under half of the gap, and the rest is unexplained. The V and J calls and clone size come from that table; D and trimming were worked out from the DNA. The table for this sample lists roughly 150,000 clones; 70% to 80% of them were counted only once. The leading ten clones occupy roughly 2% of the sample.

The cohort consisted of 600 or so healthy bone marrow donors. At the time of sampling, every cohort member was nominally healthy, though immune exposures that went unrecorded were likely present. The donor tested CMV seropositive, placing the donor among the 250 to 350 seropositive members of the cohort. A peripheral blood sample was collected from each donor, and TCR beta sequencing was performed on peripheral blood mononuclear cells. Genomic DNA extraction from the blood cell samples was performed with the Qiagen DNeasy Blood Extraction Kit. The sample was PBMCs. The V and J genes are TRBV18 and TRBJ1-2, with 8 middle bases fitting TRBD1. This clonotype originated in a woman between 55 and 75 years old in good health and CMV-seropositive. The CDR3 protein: CASSPRTGGDYGYTF. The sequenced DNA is TGTGCCAGCTCACCGAGAACAGGGGGGGACTATGGCTACACCTTC.